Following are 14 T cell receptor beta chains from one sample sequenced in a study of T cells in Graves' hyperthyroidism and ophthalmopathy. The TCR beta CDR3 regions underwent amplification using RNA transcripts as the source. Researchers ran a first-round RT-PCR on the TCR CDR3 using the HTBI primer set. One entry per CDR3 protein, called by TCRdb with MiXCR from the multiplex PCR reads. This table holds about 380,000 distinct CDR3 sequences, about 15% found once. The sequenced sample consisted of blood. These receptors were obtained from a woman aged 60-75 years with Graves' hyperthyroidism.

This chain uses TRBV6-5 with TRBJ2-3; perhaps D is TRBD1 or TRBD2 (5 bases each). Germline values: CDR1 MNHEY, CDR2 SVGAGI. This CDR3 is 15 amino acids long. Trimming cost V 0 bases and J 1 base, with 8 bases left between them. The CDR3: CASSYSRGGTDTQYF. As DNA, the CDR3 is TGTGCCAGCAGTTACTCTAGGGGAGGCACAGATACGCAGTATTTT.

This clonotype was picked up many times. The DNA of the CDR3 is TGCGCCAGCAGCTTGTCTAGCGGGAGTTTCACAGATACGCAGTATTTT. This sequence encodes CASSLSSGSFTDTQYF. This rearrangement joins TRBV5-1 to TRBJ2-3; 10 bases line up with TRBD2. CDR1 is SGHRS, CDR2 YFSETQ, per germline. The CDR3 loop spans 16 amino acids. After removal of 1 base from V and 2 bases from J, the junction contained 4 bases not matched to a gene. The whole variable domain, filled in from reference TRBV5-1 and TRBJ2-3, reads KAGVTQTPRYLIKTRGQQVTLSCSPISGHRSVSWYQQTPGQGLQFLFEYFSETQRNKGNFPGRFSGRQFSNSRSEMNVSTLELGDSALYLCASSLSSGSFTDTQYFGPGTRLTVL.

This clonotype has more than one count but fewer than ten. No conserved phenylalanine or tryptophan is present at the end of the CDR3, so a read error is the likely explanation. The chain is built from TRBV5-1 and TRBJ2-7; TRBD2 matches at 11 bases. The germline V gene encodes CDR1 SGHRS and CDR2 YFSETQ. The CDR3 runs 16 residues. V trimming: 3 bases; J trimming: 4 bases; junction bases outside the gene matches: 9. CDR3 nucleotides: TGCGCCAGCAGCTGGAGGGTATCTAGCGGGAGGTACGAGCAGTACCTC. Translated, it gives CASSWRVSSGRYEQYL.

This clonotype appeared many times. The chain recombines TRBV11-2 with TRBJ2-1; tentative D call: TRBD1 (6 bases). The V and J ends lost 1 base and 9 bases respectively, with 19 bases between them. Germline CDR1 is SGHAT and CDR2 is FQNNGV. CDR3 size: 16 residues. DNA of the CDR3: TGTGCCAGCAGCTTAGTCAGAGGAAGGGGGAGAGGTGAGCAGTTCTTC. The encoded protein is CASSLVRGRGRGEQFF.

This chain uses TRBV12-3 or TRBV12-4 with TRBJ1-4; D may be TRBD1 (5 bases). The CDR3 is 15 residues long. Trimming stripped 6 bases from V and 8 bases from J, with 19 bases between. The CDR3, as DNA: TGTGCCAGCAGGCCCTCGGGACGGAGTTTCGAAAAACTGTTTTTT. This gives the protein CASRPSGRSFEKLFF.

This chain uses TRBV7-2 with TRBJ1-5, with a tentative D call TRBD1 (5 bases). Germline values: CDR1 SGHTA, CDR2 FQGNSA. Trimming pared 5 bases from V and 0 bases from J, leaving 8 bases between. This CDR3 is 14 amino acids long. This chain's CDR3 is CASSQTVSNQPQHF. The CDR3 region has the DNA TGTGCCAGCAGCCAGACAGTTAGCAATCAGCCCCAGCATTTT.

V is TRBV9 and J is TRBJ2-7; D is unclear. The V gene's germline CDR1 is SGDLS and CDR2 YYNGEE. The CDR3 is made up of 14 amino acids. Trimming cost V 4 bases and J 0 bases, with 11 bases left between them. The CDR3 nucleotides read TGTGCCAGCAGCACCCGACCGAACTCCTACGAGCAGTACTTC. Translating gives CASSTRPNSYEQYF.

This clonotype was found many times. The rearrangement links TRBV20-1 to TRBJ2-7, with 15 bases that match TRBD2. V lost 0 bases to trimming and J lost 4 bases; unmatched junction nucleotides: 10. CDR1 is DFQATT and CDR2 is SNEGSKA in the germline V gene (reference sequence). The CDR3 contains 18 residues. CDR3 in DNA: TGCAGTGCTAGAGATTGGGGGACTAGCGGGAGGCCCACTTACGAGCAGTACTTC. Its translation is CSARDWGTSGRPTYEQYF.

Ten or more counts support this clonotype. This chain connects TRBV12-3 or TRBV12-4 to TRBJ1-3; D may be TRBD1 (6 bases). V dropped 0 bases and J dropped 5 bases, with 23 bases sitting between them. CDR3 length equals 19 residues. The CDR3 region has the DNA TGTGCCAGCAGTTTAGCGGAAGACCCGGGACACCGGACGAGAAACACCATATATTTT. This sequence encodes CASSLAEDPGHRTRNTIYF.

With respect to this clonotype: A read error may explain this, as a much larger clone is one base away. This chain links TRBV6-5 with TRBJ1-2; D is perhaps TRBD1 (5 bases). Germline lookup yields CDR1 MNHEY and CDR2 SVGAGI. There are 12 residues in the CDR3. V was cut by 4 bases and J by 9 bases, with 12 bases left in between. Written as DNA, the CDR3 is TGTGCCAGCAGTTGGGACGGAAATAGCTACACCTTC. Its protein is CASSWDGNSYTF.

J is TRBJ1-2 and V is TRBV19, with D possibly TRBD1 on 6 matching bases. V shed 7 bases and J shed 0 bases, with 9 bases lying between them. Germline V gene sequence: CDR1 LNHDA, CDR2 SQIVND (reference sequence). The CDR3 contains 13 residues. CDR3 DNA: TGTGCCAGTAACGGACAGTCTAACTATGGCTACACCTTC. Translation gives CASNGQSNYGYTF.

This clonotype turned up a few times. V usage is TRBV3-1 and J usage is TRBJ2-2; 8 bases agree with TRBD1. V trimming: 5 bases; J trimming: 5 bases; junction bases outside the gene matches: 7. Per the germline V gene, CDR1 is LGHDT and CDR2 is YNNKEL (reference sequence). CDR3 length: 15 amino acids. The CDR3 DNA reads TGTGCCAGCAGCTCCGCAGGGGGCGCTACCGGGGAGCTGTTTTTT. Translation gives CASSSAGGATGELFF.

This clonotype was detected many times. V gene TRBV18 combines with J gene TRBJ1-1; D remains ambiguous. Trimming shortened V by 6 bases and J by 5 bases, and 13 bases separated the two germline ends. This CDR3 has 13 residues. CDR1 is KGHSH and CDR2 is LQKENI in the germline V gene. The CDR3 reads CASSPWGGTEAFF. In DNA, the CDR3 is TGTGCCAGCTCCCCATGGGGTGGAACTGAAGCTTTCTTT.

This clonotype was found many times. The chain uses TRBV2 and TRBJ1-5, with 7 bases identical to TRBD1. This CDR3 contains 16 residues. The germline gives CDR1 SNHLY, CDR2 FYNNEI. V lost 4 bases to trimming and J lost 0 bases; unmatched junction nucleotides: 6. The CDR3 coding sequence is TGTGCCAGCAGTGGGTGGGACAGCCATAGCAATCAGCCCCAGCATTTT. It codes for CASSGWDSHSNQPQHF.